Included here is one T cell receptor beta chain sequence, with context. Germline values: CDR1 LNHNV, CDR2 YYDKDF (reference sequence). The CDR3 totals 19 residues. V was clipped by 0 bases and J by 0 bases; unmatched bases: 6. This sample was taken from a study of blood T cell repertoires in COVID-19. The protocol was immunoSEQ multiplex PCR, while the TCRdb copy is restricted to in-frame clones and leaves out a portion. The data contain about 200,000 clones, approximately 85% of them singletons. The sample consisted of peripheral blood. The chain combines TRBV15 with TRBJ2-3; 13 nucleotides line up with TRBD2. This clonotype was obtained from an elderly woman with acute or convalescent COVID-19. The DNA for the CDR3 is TGTGCCACCAGCAGAGAGTGGACTAGCGGGAGCTCTAGCACAGATACGCAGTATTTT. This codes for CATSREWTSGSSSTDTQYF.